Listed below are T cell receptor beta chains from one sample, sequenced in a study of T cell responses to AZD1222 COVID-19 vaccine. TCRdb's table, derived via immunoSEQ multiplex PCR, lists solely in-frame clones and lacks some. The top ten clones hold about 7.5% of a sample with around 120,000 clones, 80% to 95% of them seen once. The source material was peripheral blood, sampled 28 days after the second AZD1222 dose. The source is an adult who received the AZD1222 COVID-19 vaccine. Both conserved end residues are part of each CDR3. The D gene is left open where the match is weak. A row's size may be missing; if present it is once, few, many or a size class.

d_gene	len	v_gene	j_gene	abundance	CDR3aa	CDR3nt
NA	15	TRBV4-1	TRBJ2-1	NA	CASSQDGARLNEQFF	TGCGCCAGCAGCCAAGATGGAGCTAGACTCAATGAGCAGTTCTTC
NA	15	TRBV6-2/TRBV6-3	TRBJ1-6	many	CASSYSRSNYSPLHF	TGTGCCAGCAGTTACTCGAGATCTAACTATTCACCCCTCCACTTT
NA	16	TRBV5-1	TRBJ2-7	NA	CASSLNGRQSGYEQYF	TGCGCCAGCAGCTTGAATGGCCGGCAGTCTGGCTACGAGCAGTACTTC
NA	13	TRBV5-5	TRBJ1-3	few	CASSSGDRTTIYF	TGTGCCAGCAGCTCAGGAGACAGGACCACCATATATTTT
NA	16	TRBV19	TRBJ2-5	NA	CASSDPARPTRETQYF	TGTGCCAGTAGTGATCCCGCGCGGCCGACCAGGGAGACCCAGTACTTC
NA	13	TRBV19	TRBJ1-2	NA	CASHIDRYYGYTF	TGTGCCAGCCATATCGACAGATACTATGGCTACACCTTC
NA	14	TRBV4-1	TRBJ2-7	NA	CASSQEISWYEQYF	TGCGCCAGCAGCCAAGAGATTTCATGGTACGAGCAGTACTTC
TRBD1	15	TRBV2	TRBJ1-2	NA	CASSGTPGQSYGYTF	TGTGCCAGCAGTGGGACGCCGGGACAGAGTTATGGCTACACCTTC
NA	15	TRBV3-1/TRBV3-2	TRBJ1-6	NA	CASSPESSYNSPLHF	TGTGCCAGCAGCCCGGAGAGCTCCTATAATTCACCCCTCCACTTT
TRBD1	14	TRBV28	TRBJ1-5	few	CASNIQGINQPQHF	TGTGCCAGCAACATACAGGGGATTAATCAGCCCCAGCATTTT
NA	16	TRBV11-2	TRBJ1-1	NA	CASSSRPGALNTEAFF	TGTGCCAGCAGCTCAAGACCGGGGGCCCTGAACACTGAAGCTTTCTTT
NA	13	TRBV5-4	TRBJ1-2	NA	CASSPDSFYGYTF	TGTGCCAGCAGCCCGGACAGTTTTTATGGCTACACCTTC
NA	12	TRBV2	TRBJ1-2	few	CASSGTAGLLTF	TGTGCCAGCAGTGGTACGGCGGGTCTTTTAACCTTC
NA	16	TRBV5-1	TRBJ1-4	NA	CASSPTPGVANEKLFF	TGCGCCAGCAGCCCTACCCCAGGGGTGGCTAATGAAAAACTGTTTTTT
NA	14	TRBV7-2	TRBJ1-6	once	CASSLGVANSPLHF	TGTGCCAGCAGCTTAGGGGTGGCCAATTCACCCCTCCACTTT
NA	16	TRBV11-2	TRBJ2-2	NA	CASTPLSVWNTGELFF	TGTGCCAGCACCCCCCTCAGCGTCTGGAACACCGGGGAGCTGTTTTTT
NA	13	TRBV29-1	TRBJ2-3	NA	CSVERDTTDTQYF	TGCAGCGTTGAACGGGACACCACAGATACGCAGTATTTT
NA	14	TRBV6-5	TRBJ1-1	NA	CASSMGLSNTEAFF	TGTGCCAGCAGTATGGGTTTGTCAAACACTGAAGCTTTCTTT
NA	14	TRBV5-1	TRBJ1-3	NA	CASSAESSGNTIYF	TGCGCCAGCAGCGCGGAAAGCTCTGGAAACACCATATATTTT
TRBD1	15	TRBV2	TRBJ1-2	once	CASSGRGTANYGYTF	TGTGCCAGCAGTGGAAGGGGGACAGCTAACTATGGCTACACCTTC
NA	14	TRBV2	TRBJ2-7	few	CASSEPPYSYEQYF	TGTGCCAGCAGCGAACCCCCTTATTCCTACGAGCAGTACTTC
NA	13	TRBV5-6	TRBJ2-1	once	CASSLFAYNEQFF	TGTGCCAGCAGCTTGTTTGCGTACAATGAGCAGTTCTTC
NA	16	TRBV5-5	TRBJ1-4	few	CASSPAPPTTNEKLFF	TGTGCCAGCAGCCCAGCACCCCCCACAACTAATGAAAAACTGTTTTTT
NA	17	TRBV7-9	TRBJ1-5	NA	CASSLVFQGGSNQPQHF	TGTGCCAGCAGCTTAGTCTTCCAGGGAGGGAGCAATCAGCCCCAGCATTTT
NA	14	TRBV6-5	TRBJ1-1	NA	CASKKQGLNTEAFF	TGTGCCAGCAAAAAACAGGGTTTGAACACTGAAGCTTTCTTT
TRBD1	16	TRBV7-2	TRBJ1-4	NA	CASRAGTGGANEKLFF	TGTGCCAGCAGGGCCGGGACAGGGGGCGCGAATGAAAAACTGTTTTTT
TRBD2	16	TRBV7-8	TRBJ2-5	once	CASSLERASGTETQYF	TGTGCCAGCAGCTTAGAAAGGGCTAGCGGGACTGAGACCCAGTACTTC
TRBD1	15	TRBV28	TRBJ2-5	once	CASTSGGQGEETQYF	TGTGCCAGCACGTCCGGAGGACAGGGAGAAGAGACCCAGTACTTC
TRBD2	18	TRBV6-2/TRBV6-3	TRBJ2-5	NA	CASSWTSGREESQETQYF	TGTGCCAGCAGTTGGACCAGCGGGAGAGAGGAAAGCCAAGAGACCCAGTACTTC
NA	13	TRBV5-1	TRBJ1-1	NA	CASMLGSNTEAFF	TGCGCCAGCATGTTGGGGTCGAACACTGAAGCTTTCTTT
NA	14	TRBV5-6	TRBJ1-5	once	CASSNVYSNQPQHF	TGTGCCAGCAGCAACGTCTATAGCAATCAGCCCCAGCATTTT
TRBD2	15	TRBV7-9	TRBJ2-1	NA	CASSYALVGRYEQFF	TGTGCCAGCAGTTATGCCTTGGTCGGGAGGTACGAGCAGTTCTTC
NA	16	TRBV7-6	TRBJ1-2	NA	CASSPLPPPSNYGYTF	TGTGCCAGCAGCCCGCTTCCCCCACCCTCTAACTATGGCTACACCTTC
TRBD1	15	TRBV2	TRBJ2-7	NA	CASSSGQGPPYEQYF	TGTGCCAGCAGTTCCGGACAGGGGCCTCCCTACGAGCAGTACTTC
TRBD1	16	TRBV28	TRBJ1-5	NA	CASSFRGQGASQPQHF	TGTGCCAGCAGTTTTAGGGGCCAGGGGGCTTCTCAGCCCCAGCATTTT
TRBD2	15	TRBV2	TRBJ2-3	NA	CASSVASGDTDTQYF	TGTGCCAGCAGTGTGGCTAGCGGGGACACAGATACGCAGTATTTT
NA	15	TRBV3-1/TRBV3-2	TRBJ2-3	NA	CASSHLGVGSDTQYF	TGTGCCAGCAGCCATCTAGGGGTTGGATCAGATACGCAGTATTTT
TRBD1	15	TRBV2	TRBJ1-4	NA	CASGRGRSTNEKLFF	TGTGCCAGTGGCAGGGGGCGATCTACTAATGAAAAACTGTTTTTT
NA	15	TRBV28	TRBJ1-3	NA	CASSLMGGAGNTIYF	TGTGCCAGCAGCCTTATGGGGGGGGCTGGAAACACCATATATTTT
NA	16	TRBV5-8	TRBJ1-5	NA	CASSLAEGGADQPQHF	TGTGCCAGCAGCTTGGCCGAGGGGGGGGCAGATCAGCCCCAGCATTTT
TRBD2	15	TRBV10-3	TRBJ2-7	NA	CAISTSGTSIDEQYF	TGTGCCATCAGTACTTCAGGGACTAGCATCGACGAGCAGTACTTC
NA	14	TRBV2	TRBJ1-5	NA	CASSHSDSNQPQHF	TGTGCCAGCAGTCACAGTGATAGCAATCAGCCCCAGCATTTT
TRBD2	16	TRBV6-5	TRBJ2-3	NA	CASSYSTSGNTDTQYF	TGTGCCAGCAGTTACTCGACTAGCGGGAACACAGATACGCAGTATTTT
NA	14	TRBV9	TRBJ1-1	NA	CASSVGSGNTEAFF	TGTGCCAGCAGCGTCGGATCAGGGAACACTGAAGCTTTCTTT
NA	16	TRBV18	TRBJ1-4	once	CASSPLGGEPHEKLFF	TGTGCCAGCTCACCACTGGGGGGGGAGCCGCATGAAAAACTGTTTTTT
NA	14	TRBV2	TRBJ1-2	NA	CASMPGARGYGYTF	TGTGCCAGCATGCCCGGGGCCCGAGGCTATGGCTACACCTTC